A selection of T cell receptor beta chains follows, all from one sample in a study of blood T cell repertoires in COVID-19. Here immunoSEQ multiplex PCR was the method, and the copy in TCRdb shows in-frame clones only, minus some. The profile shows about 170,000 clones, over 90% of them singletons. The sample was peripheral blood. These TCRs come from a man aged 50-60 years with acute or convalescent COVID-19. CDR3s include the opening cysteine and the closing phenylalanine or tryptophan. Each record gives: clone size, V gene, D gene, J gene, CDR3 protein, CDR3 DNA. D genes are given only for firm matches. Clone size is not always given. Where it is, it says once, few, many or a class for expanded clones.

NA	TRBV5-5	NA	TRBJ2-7	CASSLAYEQYF	TGTGCCAGCAGCCTAGCTTACGAGCAGTACTTC
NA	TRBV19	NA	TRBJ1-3	CASSSRQDSGNTIYF	TGTGCCAGTAGTTCCCGACAAGACTCTGGAAACACCATATATTTT
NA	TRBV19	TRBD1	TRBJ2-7	CASSAGDRQGYEQYF	TGTGCCAGTAGTGCAGGGGACAGGCAAGGCTACGAGCAGTACTTC
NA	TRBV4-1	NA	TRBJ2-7	CASSQDRGMLYEQYF	TGCGCCAGCAGCCAAGACCGGGGGATGCTCTACGAGCAGTACTTC
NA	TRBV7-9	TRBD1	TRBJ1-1	CASSSWTGGRWDTEAFF	TGTGCCAGCAGCTCTTGGACAGGGGGCAGGTGGGACACTGAAGCTTTCTTT
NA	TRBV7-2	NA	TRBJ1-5	CASSSDVLTIRPQHF	TGTGCCAGCAGCTCAGACGTGTTGACTATCAGGCCCCAGCATTTT
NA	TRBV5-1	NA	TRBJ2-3	CASSSSTDTQYF	TGCGCCAGCAGCTCAAGCACAGATACGCAGTATTTT
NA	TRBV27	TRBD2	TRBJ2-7	CASRKPGLAAYEQYF	TGTGCCAGCAGGAAACCGGGACTAGCGGCCTACGAGCAGTACTTC
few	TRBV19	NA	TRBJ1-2	CASRDRTYGYTF	TGTGCCAGTAGGGACAGAACCTATGGCTACACCTTC
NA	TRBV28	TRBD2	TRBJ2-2	CASSLGTSGGQPKGDTGELFF	TGTGCCAGCAGTTTGGGGACTAGCGGGGGACAACCCAAGGGCGACACCGGGGAGCTGTTTTTT
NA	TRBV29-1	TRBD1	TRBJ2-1	CSVESTGQGGYNEQFF	TGCAGCGTAGAATCTACCGGACAGGGGGGATACAATGAGCAGTTCTTC
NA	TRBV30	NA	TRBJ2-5	CAWSVFGHYQETQYF	TGTGCCTGGAGTGTATTCGGACACTACCAAGAGACCCAGTACTTC
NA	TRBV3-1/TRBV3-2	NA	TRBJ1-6	CASSQATGRDSPLHF	TGTGCCAGCAGCCAGGCTACAGGGAGAGATTCACCCCTCCACTTT
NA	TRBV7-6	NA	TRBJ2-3	CASSLESLNLVDTQYF	TGTGCCAGCAGCTTAGAATCTCTCAATTTAGTGGATACGCAGTATTTT
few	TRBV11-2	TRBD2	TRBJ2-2	CASRTSGSSGELFF	TGTGCCAGCCGGACTAGCGGGAGTTCCGGGGAGCTGTTTTTT
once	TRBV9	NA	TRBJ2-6	CASSVFPEVSSGANVLTF	TGTGCCAGCAGCGTATTCCCCGAGGTAAGCTCTGGGGCCAACGTCCTGACTTTC
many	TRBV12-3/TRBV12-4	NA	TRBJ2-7	CASGLVRVYEQYF	TGTGCCAGCGGGTTGGTGCGGGTCTACGAGCAGTACTTC
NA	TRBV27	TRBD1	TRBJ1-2	CASTTQGAIYGYTF	TGTGCCAGCACCACTCAGGGGGCTATCTATGGCTACACCTTC
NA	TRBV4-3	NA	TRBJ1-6	CASSQDKQSSYNSPLHF	TGCGCCAGCAGCCAAGATAAACAGAGCTCCTATAATTCACCCCTCCACTTT
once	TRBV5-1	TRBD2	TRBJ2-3	CASSPGTSGLNTDTQYF	TGCGCCAGCAGCCCGGGGACTAGCGGGCTGAACACAGATACGCAGTATTTT
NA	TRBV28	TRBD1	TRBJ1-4	CASSFRTGVFEKLFF	TGTGCCAGCAGTTTCCGGACAGGGGTTTTTGAAAAACTGTTTTTT
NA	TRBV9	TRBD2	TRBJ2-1	CASSVELAGVFGEQFF	TGTGCCAGCAGCGTAGAGCTAGCGGGAGTATTCGGTGAGCAGTTCTTC
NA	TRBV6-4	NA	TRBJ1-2	CASSPSAGFLFGYTF	TGTGCCAGCAGTCCCTCGGCCGGGTTCCTTTTCGGCTACACCTTC